The TCR beta chain described here comes from a study of cytomegalovirus exposure and HLA in healthy donors. Both 60 Vbeta primers and 13 Jbeta primers went into the PCR. In the authors' workflow: In a later analysis, of about 80 million unique beta chains, about 12 million appeared in at least two donors. The assay was immunoSEQ multiplex PCR, and TCRdb's table has in-frame clones only and misses some. For V, J and clone size, that table is used; D and trimming come from the DNA. The table shows about 140,000 clones, with roughly three quarters occurring only once. Germline CDR1 reads SGHRS; CDR2 reads YFSETQ. The CDR3 is made up of 17 amino acids. V lost 0 bases and J lost 4, with 19 bases in between. Comments on this clone: Its antigen is as yet unknown.

Findings and caveats of the study: Altogether, about 160 TCR beta chains were recorded as cytomegalovirus-associated. Most of the CMV-associated TCR beta chains (in a later analysis) appeared to be HLA-restricted.

The chain carries TRBV5-1 and TRBJ1-1, with a possible D match to TRBD1 (6 bases). The sequence came from a man aged 30-40 years in good health and CMV-seronegative. The source material was PBMCs. The CDR3 nucleotides are TGCGCCAGCAGCTTGGGGATGGGGGGGCGCGAAGCCACTGAAGCTTTCTTT. Its protein is CASSLGMGGREATEAFF.